The TCR beta chain described here comes from a study of identical twins. Study findings and constraints: Beta out-of-frame sequences showed weaker excess twin sharing.

On this clonotype itself: No antigen is known for it.

MiXCR, run by TCRdb on the 5' RACE reads, gives a single entry per CDR3 protein. The sample lists roughly 720,000 distinct CDR3 sequences, roughly 18% occurring once. Germline V lookup: CDR1 MNHNS, CDR2 SASEGT. V was pared by 5 bases and J by 5 bases, with 5 bases of the junction left unmatched. The CDR3 spans 14 residues. The data were also submitted as part of a second study, on T cells expressing NK-cell markers. From that study: Researchers got TCR beta repertoires out of sorted CD3+CD56+NKG2C+, CD3+CD56+NKG2C- and CD3+CD56-NKG2C+ T cells.

The rearrangement links TRBV6-1 to TRBJ2-2, with 7 bases matching TRBD1. The sequence came from a woman under 30 in good health. Sequenced input: PBMCs. This CDR3 reads CASSTGVRTGELFF. For the CDR3, the DNA is TGTGCCAGCAGTACAGGGGTGAGGACCGGGGAGCTGTTTTTT.